Detailed here is one T cell receptor beta chain. As yet, its antigen is unknown. The observed sequence ends 3 residues before the CDR3 terminus, with the missing tail filled in from the germline J gene. Mixed chimerism was transient after nonmyeloablative marrow transplants from related graft donors. CD4+CD25+CD127- Tregs, CD4+CD25- non-Tregs, CD4 and CD8 cells were sorted. The germline V gene has CDR1 SGHRS and CDR2 YFSETQ. The CDR3 runs 15 residues. The V gene lost 1 base and the J gene lost 4 bases, with 14 bases spanning the gap. This specimen comes from a study of Tregs in tolerant kidney transplant recipients. Study observations and caveats: No direct test of biological reproducibility was done here.

Some clones are missing from TCRdb's copy, which holds only in-frame ones; the method was immunoSEQ multiplex PCR. The listing contains tens of thousands of clones. Sequences were derived from CD4+ T cells from blood (PBMCs), sampled 24 months after the transplant. This rearrangement joins TRBV5-1 to TRBJ2-5; D might be TRBD2 (7 bases). The receptor comes from a human patient who received a combined kidney and bone marrow transplant. The graft donor may account for some of the T cells. The covered CDR3 bases are TGCGCCAGCAGCTTGAGGGGGGGCGTAGGAGAGACC. Encoded protein: CASSLRGGVGET. The full CDR3 protein reads CASSLRGGVGETQYF.